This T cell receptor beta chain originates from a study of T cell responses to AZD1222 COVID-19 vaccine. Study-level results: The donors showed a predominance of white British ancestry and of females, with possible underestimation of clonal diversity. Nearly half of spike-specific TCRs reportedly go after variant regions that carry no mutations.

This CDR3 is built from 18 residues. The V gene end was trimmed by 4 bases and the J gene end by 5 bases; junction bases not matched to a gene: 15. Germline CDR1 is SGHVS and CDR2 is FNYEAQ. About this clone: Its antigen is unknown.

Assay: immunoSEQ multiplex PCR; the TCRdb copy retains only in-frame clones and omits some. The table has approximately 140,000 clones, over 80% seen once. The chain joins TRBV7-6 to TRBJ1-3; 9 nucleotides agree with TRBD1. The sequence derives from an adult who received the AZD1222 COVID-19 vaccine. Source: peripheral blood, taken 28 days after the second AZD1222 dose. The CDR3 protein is CASSSPRSPGQGRNTIYF. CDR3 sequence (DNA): TGTGCCAGCAGCTCTCCACGTTCGCCGGGACAGGGACGAAACACCATATATTTT.